The clone carrying this T cell receptor (beta chain) was observed a few times. The sample belongs to a study of blood T cell repertoires in COVID-19. Study information: Sites across the United States, Italy and Spain contributed samples from acute and convalescent COVID-19. PBMCs, B-cell-depleted T cells, or T cells were the source of the cDNA or gDNA that made up the material.

The CDR3 sequence is 15 residues long. The germline V gene encodes CDR1 SGHDT and CDR2 YYEEEE. V lost 5 bases and J lost 5; bases outside the gene matches: 11. Original data processing: Amplification of reference gene primers was used by the study to estimate nucleated cell counts. This table comes from immunoSEQ multiplex PCR, and its TCRdb copy is limited to in-frame clones, with some not included. V and J calls and clone size are copied from that table; D and trimming were computed from the DNA. The sample shows 100,000 to 150,000 clones, roughly four fifths of them seen only once. Specimen: peripheral blood. The receptor was isolated from a woman in her 50s with acute or convalescent COVID-19. The genes are TRBV5-6 and TRBJ2-7; 9 nucleotides agree with TRBD1. The CDR3 loop is CASRAGQGNFHEQYF. The CDR3 DNA reads as TGTGCCAGCAGGGCTGGACAGGGGAATTTCCACGAGCAGTACTTC.